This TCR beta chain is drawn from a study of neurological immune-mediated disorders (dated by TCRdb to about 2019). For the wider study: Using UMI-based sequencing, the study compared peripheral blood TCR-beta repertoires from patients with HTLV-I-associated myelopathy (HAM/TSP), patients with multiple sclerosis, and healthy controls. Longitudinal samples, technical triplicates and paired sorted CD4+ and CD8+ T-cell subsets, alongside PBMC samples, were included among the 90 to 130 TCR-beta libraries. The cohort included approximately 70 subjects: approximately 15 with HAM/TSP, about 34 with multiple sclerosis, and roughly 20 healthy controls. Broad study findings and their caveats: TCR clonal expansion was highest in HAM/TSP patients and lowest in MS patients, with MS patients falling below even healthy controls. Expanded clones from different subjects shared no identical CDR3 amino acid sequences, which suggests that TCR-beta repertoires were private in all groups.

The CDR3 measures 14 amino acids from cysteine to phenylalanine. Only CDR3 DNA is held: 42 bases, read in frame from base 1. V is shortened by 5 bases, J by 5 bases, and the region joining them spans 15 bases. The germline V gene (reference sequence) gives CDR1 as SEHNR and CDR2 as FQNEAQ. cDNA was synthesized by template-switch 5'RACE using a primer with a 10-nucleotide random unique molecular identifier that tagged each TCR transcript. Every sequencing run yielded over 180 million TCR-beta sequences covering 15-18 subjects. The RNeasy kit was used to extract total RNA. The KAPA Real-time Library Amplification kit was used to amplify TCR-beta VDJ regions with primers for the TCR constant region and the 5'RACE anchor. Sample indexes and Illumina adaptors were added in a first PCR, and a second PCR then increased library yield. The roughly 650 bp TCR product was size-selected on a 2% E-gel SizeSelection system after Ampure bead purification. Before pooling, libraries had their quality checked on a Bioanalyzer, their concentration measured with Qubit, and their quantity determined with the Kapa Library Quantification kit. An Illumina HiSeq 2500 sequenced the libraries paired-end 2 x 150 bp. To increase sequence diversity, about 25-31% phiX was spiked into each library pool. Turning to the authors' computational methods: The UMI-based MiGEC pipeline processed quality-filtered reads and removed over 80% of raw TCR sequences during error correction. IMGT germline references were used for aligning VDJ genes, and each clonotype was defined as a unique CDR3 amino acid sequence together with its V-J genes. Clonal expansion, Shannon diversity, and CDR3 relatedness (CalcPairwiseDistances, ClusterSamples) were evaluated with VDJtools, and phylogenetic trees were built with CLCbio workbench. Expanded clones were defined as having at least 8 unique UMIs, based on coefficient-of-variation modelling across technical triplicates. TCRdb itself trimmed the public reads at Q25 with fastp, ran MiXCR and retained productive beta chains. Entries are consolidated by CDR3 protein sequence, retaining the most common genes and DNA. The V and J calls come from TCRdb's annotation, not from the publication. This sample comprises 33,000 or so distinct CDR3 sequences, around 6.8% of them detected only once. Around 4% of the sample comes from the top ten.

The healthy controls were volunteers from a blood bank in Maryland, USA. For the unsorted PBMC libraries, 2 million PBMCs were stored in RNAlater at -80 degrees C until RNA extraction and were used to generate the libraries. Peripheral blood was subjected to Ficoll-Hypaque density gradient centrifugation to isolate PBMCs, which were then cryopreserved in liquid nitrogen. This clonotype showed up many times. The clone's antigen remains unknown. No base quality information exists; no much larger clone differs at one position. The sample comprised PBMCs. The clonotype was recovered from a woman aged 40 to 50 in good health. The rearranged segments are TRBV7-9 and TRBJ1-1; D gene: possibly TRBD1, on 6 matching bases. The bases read TGTGCCAGCAGCCCCGGAGGGGGGGAGACTGAAGCTTTCTTT. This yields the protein CASSPGGGETEAFF.